These 32 T cell receptor beta chains share one sample of origin, sequenced in a study of T-cell memory formation after mild COVID-19. Each CDR3 protein gets one entry after TCRdb re-called the 5' RACE reads with MiXCR. This sample has 550,000 to 600,000 distinct CDR3 sequences, with less than 25% found just once. The sequencing sample was made of PBMCs or a T cell subset sorted from them (not recorded which). The receptors were gathered from an adult woman who had mild COVID-19 (a few samples of this study predate the infection). Cell type and time point are not known.

This clonotype was observed many times. This chain uses TRBV9 with TRBJ1-1; D may be TRBD1 (6 bases). CDR1 SGDLS and CDR2 YYNGEE come from the germline V gene. The CDR3 contains 15 residues. Trimming shortened V by 4 bases and J by 1 base, and 14 bases separated the two germline ends. CDR3 amino acids: CASSIRGNENTEAFF. The CDR3 DNA sequence: TGTGCCAGCAGCATCAGGGGAAACGAGAACACTGAAGCTTTCTTT.

The CDR3 spells CASSLSAFAEDGYTF. The CDR3 DNA reads as TGTGCCAGCAGCTTAAGCGCATTTGCCGAGGATGGCTACACCTTC. V and J are TRBV7-9 and TRBJ1-2; D is uncertain. There are 15 residues in the CDR3. V lost 2 bases and J 6 bases, leaving 16 bases between the germline ends. Germline CDR1 reads SEHNR; CDR2 reads FQNEAQ (reference sequence).

The chain couples TRBV14 to TRBJ1-2; maybe TRBD1 (5 bases). From germline, CDR1 is SGHDN and CDR2 FVKESK. The CDR3 totals 16 residues. With 1 base removed from V and 4 bases from J, the gap between germline ends came to 16 bases. CDR3 protein: CASSQGGAIGFYGYTF. CDR3 nucleotides: TGTGCCAGCAGCCAAGGGGGCGCGATCGGCTTCTATGGCTACACCTTC.

This chain connects TRBV24-1 to TRBJ1-5, with a tentative D call TRBD1 (5 bases). Looked up from germline, CDR1 is KGHDR and CDR2 is SFDVKD. V lost 4 bases and J lost 3, with 12 bases in between. The CDR3 has 15 amino acids. Written as DNA, the CDR3 is TGTGCCACCAGTGAGCCAGGGACCTACAATCAGCCCCAGCATTTT. Its translation is CATSEPGTYNQPQHF.

This clonotype was seen only a few times. This rearrangement joins TRBV18 to TRBJ2-1; 12 positions match TRBD1. CDR1 is KGHSH and CDR2 is LQKENI in the germline V gene. V was clipped by 2 bases and J by 9 bases; unmatched bases: 2. The CDR3 sequence is 14 residues long. CDR3 loop: CASSPGTGGGEQFF. The CDR3 DNA reads TGTGCCAGCTCACCAGGGACAGGGGGCGGTGAGCAGTTCTTC.

This chain connects TRBV12-3 or TRBV12-4 to TRBJ1-1; D unresolved. V lost 0 bases to trimming and J lost 7 bases, with 6 bases between them. This CDR3 comprises 12 residues. For the CDR3, the DNA is TGTGCCAGCAGTTTAGCAGGATATGAAGCTTTCTTT. It specifies CASSLAGYEAFF.

This clonotype was picked up many times. This chain connects TRBV19 to TRBJ2-7; 7 nucleotides line up with TRBD1. V dropped 1 base and J dropped 3; count of bases not matched to a gene: 12. The germline V gene encodes CDR1 LNHDA and CDR2 SQIVND (reference sequence). The CDR3 sequence is 17 residues long. This CDR3 is CASSIALTGQVSYEQYF. The CDR3 bases are TGTGCCAGTAGTATAGCCCTGACAGGGCAAGTGAGCTACGAGCAGTACTTC.

This clonotype has a count of ten or more. The rearrangement links TRBV24-1 to TRBJ2-3; unclear D gene. This CDR3 has 11 amino acids. Trimming cost V 7 bases and J 2 bases, with 3 bases left between them. Germline values: CDR1 KGHDR, CDR2 SFDVKD. The CDR3 sequence: CATSNTDTQYF. In DNA, the CDR3 is TGTGCCACCAGCAACACAGATACGCAGTATTTT.

CDR3 in amino acids: CASSPSGPFTDTQYF. CDR3 nucleotide sequence: TGTGCCAGCAGTCCCAGCGGGCCGTTCACAGATACGCAGTATTTT. This sequence joins TRBV27 and TRBJ2-3; D may be TRBD2 (6 bases). The V end lost 5 bases, the J end lost 2 bases, and 14 bases lay between the germline ends. Germline V gene data show CDR1 as MNHEY and CDR2 as SMNVEV (reference sequence). The CDR3 has 15 residues.

The chain couples TRBV2 to TRBJ1-1; the D is unclear. Germline V gives CDR1 SNHLY, CDR2 FYNNEI. The CDR3 is made up of 11 amino acids. The germline V and J ends were trimmed by 10 bases and 6 bases, with 12 bases remaining between them. The CDR3 here is CAISTTPEAFF. DNA of the CDR3: TGTGCCATCTCGACAACCCCTGAAGCTTTCTTT. Looking up the rest from reference TRBV2 and TRBJ1-1 gives the full variable domain: EPEVTQTPSHQVTQMGQEVILRCVPISNHLYFYWYRQILGQKVEFLVSFYNNEISEKSEIFDDQFSVERPDGSNFTLKIRSTKLEDSAMYFCAISTTPEAFFGQGTRLTVV.

There are a few counts of this clonotype. The chain links TRBV20-1 to TRBJ2-5; no clear D gene. CDR3 size: 16 residues. Germline V CDR1 and CDR2: DFQATT, SNEGSKA (reference sequence). V gave up 0 bases and J gave up 3 bases, with 17 bases separating them. For the CDR3, the DNA is TGCAGTGCTAGAGATCATGGGAACCTTCTGGAAGAGACCCAGTACTTC. Translating gives CSARDHGNLLEETQYF.

The rearrangement joins TRBV7-2 to TRBJ2-5; 13 nucleotides align to TRBD2. Germline CDR1 and CDR2: SGHTA and FQGNSA. This CDR3 is built from 16 residues. V shed 5 bases, J shed 5 bases, and the junction held 8 bases outside the gene matches. CDR3 bases: TGTGCCAGCAGCCCAGGGACTAGCGGGATGTTGGAGACCCAGTACTTC. As protein: CASSPGTSGMLETQYF.

This rearrangement joins TRBV10-3 to TRBJ1-5; 9 bases are shared with TRBD1. This CDR3 is 14 amino acids long. V was pared by 5 bases and J by 6 bases, with 5 bases of the junction left unmatched. CDR1 and CDR2 from the germline V gene are ENHRY and SYGVKD. The CDR3 coding sequence is TGTGCCATCAGTCCTGACAGGGGGGGTCAGCCCCAGCATTTT. This gives the protein CAISPDRGGQPQHF.

J is TRBJ2-3 and V is TRBV7-8; D may be TRBD1 (6 bases). V lost 5 bases and J 7 bases, leaving 16 bases between the germline ends. The CDR3 has 14 amino acids. Germline V gene data show CDR1 as SGHVS and CDR2 as FQNEAQ. The CDR3 protein is CASSMGRTENTQYF. Written as DNA, the CDR3 is TGTGCCAGCAGCATGGGCCGGACAGAAAATACGCAGTATTTT.

The chain links TRBV24-1 to TRBJ2-3; D call uncertain. Per the germline V gene, CDR1 is KGHDR and CDR2 is SFDVKD. This CDR3 has 13 residues. Trimming cost V 4 bases and J 4 bases, with 8 bases left between them. For the CDR3, the DNA is TGTGCCACCAGTGACCTCTTGCCAGATACGCAGTATTTT. It codes for CATSDLLPDTQYF.

The chain recombines TRBV30 with TRBJ2-3; 8 nucleotides line up with TRBD2. Per germline, CDR1 GTSNPN and CDR2 SVGIG (reference sequence). The CDR3 totals 13 residues. J lost 5 bases, V lost 5 bases, and 6 bases had no gene match. The CDR3 nucleotides are TGTGCCTGGTGTCGGGGACTAGAAGATACGCAGTATTTT. Its translation: CAWCRGLEDTQYF.

The chain recombines TRBV29-1 with TRBJ1-2, with D maybe TRBD1 (6 bases). The CDR3 is made up of 14 amino acids. Germline V CDR1 and CDR2: SQVTM, ANQGSEA. The germline V and J ends were trimmed by 1 base and 4 bases, with 13 bases remaining between them. The CDR3 region has the DNA TGCAGCGTTGAAGGACGCCAGGGGATCTATGGCTACACCTTC. It translates to CSVEGRQGIYGYTF.

This clonotype was found a few times. This rearrangement joins TRBV9 to TRBJ2-2, with D unclear. Trimming shortened V by 5 bases and J by 5 bases, and 7 bases separated the two germline ends. CDR3 size: 12 residues. The V gene's germline CDR1 is SGDLS and CDR2 YYNGEE. The CDR3 loop reads CASSRWTGELFF. Written as DNA, the CDR3 is TGTGCCAGCAGTCGGTGGACCGGGGAGCTGTTTTTT.

The V and J genes are TRBV2 and TRBJ1-2; the D gene is possibly TRBD1 (5 bases). The germline V gene encodes CDR1 SNHLY and CDR2 FYNNEI. There are 16 residues in the CDR3. The V end lost 6 bases, the J end lost 5 bases, and 22 bases lay between the germline ends. The CDR3 spells CASRPRLWGARYGYTF. Written as DNA, the CDR3 is TGTGCCAGCAGACCCCGCTTATGGGGCGCTCGTTATGGCTACACCTTC.

J is TRBJ2-1 and V is TRBV12-3 or TRBV12-4; 8 bases agree with TRBD2. The CDR3 totals 16 residues. With 2 bases clipped from V and 1 base from J, the junction kept 4 bases outside the gene matches. The CDR3 nucleotides are TGTGCCAGCAGTTTAATTAGCGGGACGTCCTACAATGAGCAGTTCTTC. Encoded protein: CASSLISGTSYNEQFF.

This clonotype was picked up a small number of times. The chain uses TRBV20-1 and TRBJ1-2; D is undetermined. Trimming removed 2 bases at V and 4 bases at J, with 17 bases between. Germline V gives CDR1 DFQATT, CDR2 SNEGSKA (reference sequence). The CDR3 contains 15 residues. CDR3 in amino acids: CSARPYDGSAYGYTF. For the CDR3, the DNA is TGCAGTGCTAGACCATACGACGGTTCAGCCTATGGCTACACCTTC.

This clonotype was seen a handful of times. The J gene is TRBJ2-1, the V gene TRBV24-1; 11 positions agree with TRBD1. In germline, CDR1 is KGHDR, CDR2 SFDVKD. Trimming took 5 bases from V and 7 from J; bases not matched to a gene: 15. CDR3 length: 18 amino acids. CDR3 amino acids: CATSARRGAGQGENEQFF. DNA of the CDR3: TGTGCCACCAGTGCCCGGAGGGGGGCGGGACAGGGGGAGAATGAGCAGTTCTTC.

This clonotype occurred a few times. The V and J genes are TRBV7-3 and TRBJ2-1; D is perhaps TRBD1 or TRBD2 (5 bases each). Germline values: CDR1 SGHTA, CDR2 FQGTGA. Deletions cut 4 bases from V and 3 bases from J, with 13 bases between. The length of the CDR3 is 15 residues. CDR3 sequence: CASSSPGPSYNEQFF. The CDR3 region has the DNA TGTGCCAGCAGCTCCCCGGGACCGAGCTACAATGAGCAGTTCTTC.

This clonotype was recorded a few times. V usage is TRBV4-1 and J usage is TRBJ2-2; the D gene could be TRBD1 or TRBD2 (6 bases each). CDR1 is MGHRA, CDR2 YSYEKL, per germline. This CDR3 is built from 15 residues. V was shortened by 1 base and J by 6 bases, with 12 bases between the two germline ends. The CDR3 spells CASSQVLRGAGELFF. CDR3 nucleotide sequence: TGCGCCAGCAGCCAAGTATTAAGGGGGGCCGGGGAGCTGTTTTTT.

V and J are TRBV29-1 and TRBJ1-2; 7 bases agree with TRBD1. Trimming at V came to 4 bases and at J to 4 bases, leaving 9 bases not matched to a gene. CDR1 is SQVTM, CDR2 ANQGSEA, per germline. This CDR3 spans 14 amino acids. In nucleotides, the CDR3 is TGCAGCGTTGTTGGACAGGCAGTACTCTATGGCTACACCTTC. It codes for CSVVGQAVLYGYTF.

V and J are TRBV24-1 and TRBJ2-2, with 8 positions matching TRBD1. With 1 base clipped from V and 5 bases from J, the junction kept 8 bases outside the gene matches. Germline assignment: CDR1 KGHDR and CDR2 SFDVKD. The CDR3 consists of 17 residues. The CDR3 here is CATSDFRTGRLTGELFF. CDR3 nucleotides: TGTGCCACCAGTGATTTTCGGACAGGGAGATTGACCGGGGAGCTGTTTTTT.

This clonotype was seen ten or more times. The chain is built from TRBV4-2 and TRBJ1-2; D perhaps matches TRBD1 (5 bases). This CDR3 region has 13 residues. Germline CDR1 is LGHNA and CDR2 is YNFKEQ. V was pared by 4 bases and J by 1 base, with 7 bases between. The CDR3, as DNA: TGTGCCAGCAGCCGGGGGAGTAACTATGGCTACACCTTC. This encodes CASSRGSNYGYTF.

This clonotype has just a few counts. This rearrangement joins TRBV12-3 or TRBV12-4 to TRBJ1-3; D is unresolved. This CDR3 has 13 amino acids. Trimming left V 3 bases short and J 0 bases short, with 3 bases between. DNA of the CDR3: TGTGCCAGCAGTTTCCGCTCTGGAAACACCATATATTTT. The encoded protein is CASSFRSGNTIYF.

The V and J genes are TRBV18 and TRBJ2-7; maybe TRBD1 (6 bases). The V end lost 0 bases, the J end lost 3 bases, and 15 bases lay between the germline ends. CDR3 size: 16 residues. Germline CDR1 reads KGHSH; CDR2 reads LQKENI. This CDR3 is CASSPPEGGTHYEQYF. As DNA, the CDR3 is TGTGCCAGCTCACCACCGGAAGGGGGTACCCACTACGAGCAGTACTTC.

The genes are TRBV15 and TRBJ2-3; no clear D gene. The CDR3 contains 15 residues. From germline, CDR1 is LNHNV and CDR2 YYDKDF (reference sequence). Trimming shortened V by 0 bases and J by 8 bases, and 15 bases separated the two germline ends. The CDR3 nucleotides read TGTGCCACCAGCAGAGATCGTAGGGCCTTCGGTACGCAGTATTTT. This codes for CATSRDRRAFGTQYF.

This CDR3 reads CASSVRDAGYNSPLHF. The CDR3 coding sequence is TGTGCCAGCAGCGTCCGGGACGCAGGATATAATTCACCCCTCCACTTT. This rearrangement joins TRBV9 to TRBJ1-6, with D possibly TRBD1 on 5 matching bases. The CDR3 sequence is 16 residues long. The germline V and J ends were trimmed by 2 bases and 4 bases, with 13 bases remaining between them. Germline lookup yields CDR1 SGDLS and CDR2 YYNGEE.

This clonotype was counted only a few times. The V call is TRBV6-2 or TRBV6-3, the J call TRBJ2-5, with TRBD1 matching over 8 bases. The V and J ends lost 10 bases and 5 bases, in that order; junction bases with no gene match: 3. The CDR3 loop spans 11 amino acids. Germline CDR1 MNHEY, CDR2 SVGEGT. CDR3 coding DNA: TGTGCCACAGGGGGCGAGGAGACCCAGTACTTC. Its protein is CATGGEETQYF.